This T cell receptor beta chain is drawn from a study of graft-versus-host responses after intestinal transplantation. The protocol was immunoSEQ multiplex PCR, while the TCRdb copy is restricted to in-frame clones and leaves out a portion. Here the sample spans about 120,000 clones, about nine tenths being singletons. Germline CDR1 and CDR2: SQVTM and ANQGSEA. Trimming shortened V by 0 bases and J by 4 bases, and 9 bases separated the two germline ends. The CDR3 is made up of 13 amino acids. Concerning this clone itself: Its antigen is unknown.

Notes on the study in general: The marrow of recipients harbored GvH clones, and ileum or blood showed some of them first.

The sample in question was unstimulated CD4+ T cells sorted from spleen or lymph node cells, obtained before intestinal transplant. The chain couples TRBV29-1 to TRBJ1-2, with unresolved D. This clonotype originated in a human donor who received an intestinal transplant. CDR3 region: CSVEESGSYGYTF. For the CDR3, the DNA is TGCAGCGTTGAAGAGTCGGGGAGCTATGGCTACACCTTC.